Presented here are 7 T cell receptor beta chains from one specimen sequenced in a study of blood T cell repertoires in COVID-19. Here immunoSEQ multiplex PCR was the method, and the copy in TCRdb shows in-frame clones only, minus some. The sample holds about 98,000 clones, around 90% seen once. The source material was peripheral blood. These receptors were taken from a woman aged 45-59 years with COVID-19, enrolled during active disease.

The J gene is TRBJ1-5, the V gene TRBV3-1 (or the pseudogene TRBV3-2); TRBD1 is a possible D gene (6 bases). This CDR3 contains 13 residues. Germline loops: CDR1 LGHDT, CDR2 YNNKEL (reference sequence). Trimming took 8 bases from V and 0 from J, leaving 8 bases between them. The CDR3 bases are TGTGCCAGCGGACAGTATAGCAATCAGCCCCAGCATTTT. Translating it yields CASGQYSNQPQHF.

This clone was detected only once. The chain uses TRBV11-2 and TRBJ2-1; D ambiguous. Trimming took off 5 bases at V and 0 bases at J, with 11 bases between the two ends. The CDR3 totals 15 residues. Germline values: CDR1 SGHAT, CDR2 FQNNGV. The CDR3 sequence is CASSRFTSSYNEQFF. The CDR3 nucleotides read TGTGCCAGCAGCCGTTTTACAAGCTCCTACAATGAGCAGTTCTTC.

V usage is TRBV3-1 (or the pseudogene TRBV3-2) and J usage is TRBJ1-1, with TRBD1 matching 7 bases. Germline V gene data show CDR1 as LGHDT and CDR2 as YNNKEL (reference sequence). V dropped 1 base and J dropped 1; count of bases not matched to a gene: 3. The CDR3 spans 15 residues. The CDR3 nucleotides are TGTGCCAGCAGCCAAGGGGACAGTCGGAACACTGAAGCTTTCTTT. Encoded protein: CASSQGDSRNTEAFF.

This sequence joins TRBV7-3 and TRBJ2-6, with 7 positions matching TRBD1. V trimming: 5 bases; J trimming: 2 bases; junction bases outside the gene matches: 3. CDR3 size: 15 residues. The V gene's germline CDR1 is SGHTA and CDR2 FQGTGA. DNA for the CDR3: TGTGCCAGCAGCCCGACAGGGCCTGGGGCCAACGTCCTGACTTTC. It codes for CASSPTGPGANVLTF.

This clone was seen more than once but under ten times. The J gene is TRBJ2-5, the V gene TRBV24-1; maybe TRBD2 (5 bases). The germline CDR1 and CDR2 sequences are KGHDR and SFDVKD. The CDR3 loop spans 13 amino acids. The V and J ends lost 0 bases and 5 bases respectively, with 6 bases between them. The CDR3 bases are TGTGCCACCAGTGATTTGCGGAGGGAGACCCAGTACTTC. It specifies CATSDLRRETQYF.

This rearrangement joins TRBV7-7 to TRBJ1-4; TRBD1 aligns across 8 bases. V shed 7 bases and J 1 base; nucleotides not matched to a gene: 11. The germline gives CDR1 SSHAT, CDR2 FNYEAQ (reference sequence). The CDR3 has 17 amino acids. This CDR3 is CASIQRTGRETNEKLFF. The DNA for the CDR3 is TGTGCCAGCATCCAAAGGACAGGGCGAGAAACTAATGAAAAACTGTTTTTT.

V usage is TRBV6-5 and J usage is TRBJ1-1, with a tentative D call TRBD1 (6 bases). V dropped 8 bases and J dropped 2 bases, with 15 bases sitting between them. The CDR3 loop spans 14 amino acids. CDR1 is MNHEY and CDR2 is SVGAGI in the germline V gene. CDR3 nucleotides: TGTGCCAGCCAACAGGGTTTAGGAAACACTGAAGCTTTCTTT. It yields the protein CASQQGLGNTEAFF.